The next 21 T cell receptor beta chains were all read from a single sample in a study of human T cells and chemical hapten exposure. MiXCR, run by TCRdb on the RACE reads, gives a single entry per CDR3 protein. The data contain about 110,000 distinct CDR3 sequences, around 12% of them singletons. Indicated time point: pre-sensitization, week 0. Indicated treatment: therapeutic diphenylcyclopropenone sensitization with weekly scalp DPC. The starting material was whole blood, obtained in connection with sensitization to the hapten diphenylcyclopropenone (DPC). All receptors come from a woman between 50 and 59 years old with alopecia areata. Some clones in this sample may be carry-over from other donors' samples.

This clonotype has ten or more counts. V and J are TRBV29-1 and TRBJ2-6; D ambiguous. The CDR3 totals 13 residues. CDR1 is SQVTM and CDR2 is ANQGSEA in the germline V gene. V was pared by 4 bases and J by 0 bases, with 4 bases between. The CDR3 DNA reads TGCAGCGTTGTAAGCTCTGGGGCCAACGTCCTGACTTTC. Its translation is CSVVSSGANVLTF. The full variable domain, rest sourced from reference TRBV29-1 and TRBJ2-6, is SAVISQKPSRDICQRGTSLTIQCQVDSQVTMMFWYRQQPGQSLTLIATANQGSEATYESGFVIDKFPISRPNLTFSTLTVSNMSPEDSSIYLCSVVSSGANVLTFGAGSRLTVL.

J is TRBJ2-7 and V is TRBV28; possible D gene TRBD1, 6 bases. V was trimmed by 7 bases and J by 2 bases, leaving 15 bases between them. Germline V gene lookup returns CDR1 MDHEN and CDR2 SYDVKM. The CDR3 runs 14 residues. The DNA for the CDR3 is TGTGCCAGCAACCCGCCAAGGGGGACCTACGAGCAGTACTTC. Residues: CASNPPRGTYEQYF.

The chain recombines TRBV6-5 with TRBJ2-5; D unclear. There are 15 residues in the CDR3. Germline values: CDR1 MNHEY, CDR2 SVGAGI. V lost 8 bases to trimming and J lost 2 bases, with 18 bases between them. The CDR3 is CASGSYGLSQETQYF. CDR3 bases: TGTGCCAGCGGTTCCTATGGCCTTTCGCAAGAGACCCAGTACTTC.

This clonotype was seen repeatedly, ten times or more. One end of the junction varies from germline; a read error may be responsible. This chain connects TRBV3-1 to TRBJ2-7; TRBD2 is a possible D gene (5 bases). Germline-derived CDR1 and CDR2 are LGHDT and YNNKEL (reference sequence). The CDR3 contains 14 residues. CDR3: CASSQDSGLLNQNF. CDR3 in DNA: TGTGCCAGCAGCCAAGATTCAGGACTCCTTAACCAAAACTTC.

This clonotype showed up many times. CDR3 in amino acids: CASSPTSLSRLGSTGNTIYF. The DNA for the CDR3 is TGTGCCAGCTCACCAACCTCCCTTAGTCGGCTGGGATCGACTGGAAACACCATATATTTT. The chain links TRBV18 to TRBJ1-3; D call uncertain. In germline, CDR1 is KGHSH, CDR2 LQKENI. The CDR3 length is 20 residues. Trimming took off 2 bases at V and 2 bases at J, with 25 bases between the two ends.

This clonotype has just a few counts. The chain joins TRBV4-3 to TRBJ2-7; D possibly corresponds to TRBD2 (5 bases). Trimming shortened V by 0 bases and J by 5 bases, and 20 bases separated the two germline ends. The CDR3 runs 17 residues. The V gene's germline CDR1 is LGHNA and CDR2 YSLEER. The CDR3 here is CASSQEVNWGATNEQYF. For the CDR3, the DNA is TGCGCCAGCAGCCAAGAGGTGAATTGGGGTGCGACTAACGAGCAGTACTTC.

This clonotype was detected ten times or more. The rearrangement links TRBV28 to TRBJ2-1, with 8 bases lining up with TRBD1. The V segment lost 7 bases and the J segment 0 bases; nucleotides outside the gene matches: 11. This CDR3 comprises 17 residues. Germline V gene lookup returns CDR1 MDHEN and CDR2 SYDVKM. CDR3 amino acids: CASTSSGQASSYNEQFF. In nucleotides, the CDR3 is TGTGCCAGCACCTCATCGGGACAGGCTAGCTCCTACAATGAGCAGTTCTTC.

This clonotype showed up just a few times. The chain has TRBV28 and TRBJ1-5; D ambiguous. CDR3 size: 12 residues. V dropped 5 bases and J dropped 6 bases, with 8 bases sitting between them. The germline V gene encodes CDR1 MDHEN and CDR2 SYDVKM. The CDR3 protein is CASSPRVQPQHF. As DNA, the CDR3 is TGTGCCAGCAGTCCCCGAGTTCAGCCCCAGCATTTT.

The J gene is TRBJ1-1, the V gene TRBV12-3 or TRBV12-4, with D perhaps matching TRBD1 (5 bases). The CDR3 is 14 residues long. Deletions cut 8 bases from V and 6 bases from J, with 19 bases between. The CDR3 spells CASGGVGSRSEAFF. The CDR3 DNA is TGTGCCAGCGGGGGAGTCGGCAGTCGTTCTGAAGCTTTCTTT.

This clonotype has ten or more counts. The rearrangement joins TRBV7-2 to TRBJ2-3; no firm D call. V lost 2 bases and J 7 bases, leaving 13 bases between the germline ends. The CDR3 has 14 amino acids. Looked up from germline, CDR1 is SGHTA and CDR2 is FQGNSA. DNA for the CDR3: TGTGCCAGCAGCTTAAAAAAGGGCAGCCATACGCAGTATTTT. It is translated as CASSLKKGSHTQYF.

The rearrangement uses TRBV11-2 and TRBJ2-2, with D uncertain. V lost 2 bases, J lost 5 bases, and 6 bases lay in between. Germline V CDR1 and CDR2: SGHAT, FQNNGV. The CDR3 length is 13 residues. The chain's CDR3 is CASSLSQTGELFF. In DNA form, the CDR3 reads TGTGCCAGCAGCTTATCACAGACCGGGGAGCTGTTTTTT.

This clonotype came up many times. V is TRBV12-3 or TRBV12-4 and J is TRBJ1-6; 8 nucleotides align to TRBD1. The J segment lost 7 bases and the V segment lost 6 bases, leaving 8 bases of the junction unmatched. The CDR3 extends over 15 amino acids. The CDR3 is CASSGRTGMNSPLHF. DNA for the CDR3: TGTGCCAGCAGCGGTAGGACAGGGATGAATTCACCCCTCCACTTT.

This clonotype was seen ten or more times. The chain uses TRBV7-2 and TRBJ2-7; tentative D call: TRBD1 (5 bases). The CDR3 runs 16 residues. Trimming pared 2 bases from V and 2 bases from J, leaving 16 bases between. CDR1 is SGHTA and CDR2 is FQGNSA in the germline V gene. CDR3 region: CASSLYITAGTYEQYF. DNA of the CDR3: TGTGCCAGCAGCTTATATATCACTGCAGGGACCTACGAGCAGTACTTC. Full variable domain (outside the CDR3, taken from reference TRBV7-2 and TRBJ2-7): GAGVSQSPSNKVTEKGKDVELRCDPISGHTALYWYRQSLGQGLEFLIYFQGNSAPDKSGLPSDRFSAERTGGSVSTLTIQRTQQEDSAVYLCASSLYITAGTYEQYFGPGTRLTVT.

This rearrangement joins TRBV28 to TRBJ2-5; 9 positions match TRBD2. Germline assignment: CDR1 MDHEN and CDR2 SYDVKM. V lost 3 bases and J lost 5; bases outside the gene matches: 7. The CDR3 totals 15 residues. The chain's CDR3 is CASSFLRGGRETQYF. DNA of the CDR3: TGTGCCAGCAGTTTCCTGCGGGGGGGCCGTGAGACCCAGTACTTC.

In this sample, this clonotype turned up a few times. The chain links TRBV29-1 to TRBJ1-1, with 9 bases fitting TRBD1. The CDR3 has 13 residues. CDR1 and CDR2 from the germline V gene are SQVTM and ANQGSEA. The junction had 8 bases not matched to a gene; V was cut back by 7 bases and J by 5 bases. This CDR3 reads CSGKQGANTEAFF. The CDR3 DNA reads as TGCAGCGGTAAACAGGGGGCCAATACTGAAGCTTTCTTT.

V usage is TRBV7-9 and J usage is TRBJ1-1; no clear D. Germline V gene data show CDR1 as SEHNR and CDR2 as FQNEAQ (reference sequence). The V end lost 4 bases, the J end lost 1 base, and 7 bases lay between the germline ends. The CDR3 contains 13 residues. CDR3: CASSSAWNTEAFF. The DNA for the CDR3 is TGTGCCAGCAGCTCGGCCTGGAACACTGAAGCTTTCTTT.

This chain uses TRBV5-6 with TRBJ1-1; unclear D gene. There are 12 residues in the CDR3. CDR1 and CDR2 from the germline V gene are SGHDT and YYEEEE. V was pared by 4 bases and J by 4 bases, with 8 bases between. The CDR3 region is CASSRDFTEAFF. The CDR3 DNA follows: TGTGCCAGCAGCCGGGATTTCACTGAAGCTTTCTTT.

The rearrangement uses TRBV6-1 and TRBJ1-6; D is uncertain. Trimming removed 1 base from V and 9 bases from J, with 19 bases in between. This CDR3 has 17 residues. CDR1 MNHNS and CDR2 SASEGT come from the germline V gene. DNA of the CDR3: TGTGCCAGCAGTGAAGTTACCGGACTTCTCAGTCGTTCACCCCTCCACTTT. Its protein product is CASSEVTGLLSRSPLHF.

This clonotype was recorded a few times. The gene calls are TRBV19 and TRBJ2-1; 9 nucleotides agree with TRBD2. Trimming removed 2 bases from V and 8 bases from J; junction bases left unmatched: 10. The CDR3 is made up of 16 amino acids. The germline gives CDR1 LNHDA, CDR2 SQIVND (reference sequence). The CDR3 reads CASSIRLRGGFDEQFF. CDR3 nucleotides: TGTGCCAGTAGTATAAGGTTGCGGGGGGGTTTCGATGAGCAGTTCTTC.

This clonotype appeared many times. The chain joins TRBV4-3 to TRBJ1-2; 7 bases align to TRBD1. The ends lost 7 bases at V and 3 bases at J; junction bases unmatched: 5. Germline CDR1 is LGHNA and CDR2 is YSLEER. This CDR3 has 13 amino acids. The CDR3 DNA is TGCGCCAGCATACTCAGGGGGTACTATGGCTACACCTTC. As protein: CASILRGYYGYTF.

The chain combines TRBV28 with TRBJ2-7, with D unclear. Trimming took 3 bases from V and 9 from J, leaving 9 bases between them. There are 11 residues in the CDR3. Germline V gene sequence: CDR1 MDHEN, CDR2 SYDVKM. CDR3 amino acids: CASSLWGWQYF. As DNA, the CDR3 is TGTGCCAGCAGTTTGTGGGGATGGCAGTACTTC.